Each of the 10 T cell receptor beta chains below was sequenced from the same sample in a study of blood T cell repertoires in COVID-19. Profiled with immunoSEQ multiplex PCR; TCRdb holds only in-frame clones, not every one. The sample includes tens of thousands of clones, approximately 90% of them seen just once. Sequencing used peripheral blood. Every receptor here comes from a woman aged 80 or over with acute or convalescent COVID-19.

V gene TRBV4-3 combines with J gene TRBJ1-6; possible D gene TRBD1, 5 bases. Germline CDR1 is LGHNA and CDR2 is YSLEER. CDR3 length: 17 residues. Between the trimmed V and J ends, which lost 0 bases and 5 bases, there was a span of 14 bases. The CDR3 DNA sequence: TGCGCCAGCAGCCAAGATCCCGGGGGAGCGGATAATTCACCCCTCCACTTT. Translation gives CASSQDPGGADNSPLHF.

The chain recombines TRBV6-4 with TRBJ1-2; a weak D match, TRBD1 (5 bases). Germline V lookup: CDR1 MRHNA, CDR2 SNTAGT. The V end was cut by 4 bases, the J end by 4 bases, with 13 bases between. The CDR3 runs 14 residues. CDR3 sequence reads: CASSAGGGSYGYTF. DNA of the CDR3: TGTGCCAGCAGTGCCGGGGGGGGAAGCTATGGCTACACCTTC.

This CDR3 reads CASTPRRLSYNEQFF. DNA of the CDR3: TGTGCCAGTACCCCACGGAGACTCTCATACAATGAGCAGTTCTTC. The chain couples TRBV19 to TRBJ2-1, with no clear D. The V end was cut by 7 bases, the J end by 4 bases, with 17 bases between. Germline V gene lookup returns CDR1 LNHDA and CDR2 SQIVND (reference sequence). This CDR3 region has 15 residues.

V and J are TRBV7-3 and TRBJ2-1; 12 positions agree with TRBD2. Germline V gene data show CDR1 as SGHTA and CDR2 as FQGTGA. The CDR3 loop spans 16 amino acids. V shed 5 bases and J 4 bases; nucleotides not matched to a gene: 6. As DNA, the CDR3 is TGTGCCAGCAGCCCTACCGGGACTAGCGGGTACAATGAGCAGTTCTTC. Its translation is CASSPTGTSGYNEQFF.

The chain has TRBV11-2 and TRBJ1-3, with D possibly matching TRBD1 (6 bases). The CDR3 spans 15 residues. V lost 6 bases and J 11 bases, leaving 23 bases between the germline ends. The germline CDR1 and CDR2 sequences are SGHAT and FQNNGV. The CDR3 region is CASSSDGGRGEPIYF. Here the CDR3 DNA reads TGTGCCAGCAGTTCCGACGGCGGCAGGGGAGAACCCATATATTTT.

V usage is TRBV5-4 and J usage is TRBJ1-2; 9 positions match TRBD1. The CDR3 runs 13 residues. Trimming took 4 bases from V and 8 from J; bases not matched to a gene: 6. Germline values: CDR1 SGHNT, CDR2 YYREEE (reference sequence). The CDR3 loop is CASSLQGAGGYTF. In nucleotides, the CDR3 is TGTGCCAGCAGCCTACAGGGGGCTGGAGGCTACACCTTC.

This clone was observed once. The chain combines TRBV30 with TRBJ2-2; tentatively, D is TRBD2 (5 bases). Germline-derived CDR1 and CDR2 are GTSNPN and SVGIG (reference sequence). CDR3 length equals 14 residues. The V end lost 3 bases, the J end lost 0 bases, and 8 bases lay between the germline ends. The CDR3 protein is CAWRGLSNTGELFF. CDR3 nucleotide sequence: TGTGCCTGGAGAGGACTCTCGAACACCGGGGAGCTGTTTTTT.

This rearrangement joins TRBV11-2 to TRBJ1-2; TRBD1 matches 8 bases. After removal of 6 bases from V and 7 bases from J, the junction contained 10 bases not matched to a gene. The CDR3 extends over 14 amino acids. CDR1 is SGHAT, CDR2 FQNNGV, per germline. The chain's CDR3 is CASRSSGGEIGYTF. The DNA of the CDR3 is TGTGCCAGCAGGTCCTCAGGGGGCGAAATTGGCTACACCTTC.

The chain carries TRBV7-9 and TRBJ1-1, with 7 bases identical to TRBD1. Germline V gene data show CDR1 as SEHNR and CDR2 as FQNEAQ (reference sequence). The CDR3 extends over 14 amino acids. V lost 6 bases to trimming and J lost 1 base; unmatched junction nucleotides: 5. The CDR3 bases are TGTGCCAGCAGTCGACAGGGAACGAACACTGAAGCTTTCTTT. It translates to CASSRQGTNTEAFF.

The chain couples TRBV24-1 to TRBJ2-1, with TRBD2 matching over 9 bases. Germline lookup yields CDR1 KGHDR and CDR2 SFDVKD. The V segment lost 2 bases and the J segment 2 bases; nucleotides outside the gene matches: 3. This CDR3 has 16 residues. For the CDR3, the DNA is TGTGCCACCAGTGATTCCGTAGCGGGAGCCTACAATGAGCAGTTCTTC. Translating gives CATSDSVAGAYNEQFF.